Listed here is a single T cell receptor (beta chain). Its antigen is still unknown. The data were obtained in a study of T cells in Graves' hyperthyroidism and ophthalmopathy. Study-wide findings and caveats: Expanded thyroid clonotypes (above 0.001) were mostly also found in blood. Separating ophthalmopathy from stable hyperthyroidism was achieved by a 13 V-J model.

The V end lost 0 bases, the J end lost 5 bases, and 11 bases lay between the germline ends. CDR1 SGHRS and CDR2 YFSETQ come from the germline V gene. The CDR3 length is 14 residues. Exclusion of a patient resulted from uncontrolled infection, other autoimmune disease, pregnancy or lactation. Diagnoses used clinical symptoms, serum thyroxine and TRAb, thyroid ultrasound and orbital computed tomography. TCR beta CDR3 region amplification was performed from RNA transcripts. With the HTBI primer set, the TCR CDR3 went through a first round of RT-PCR. From the multiplex PCR reads, TCRdb called clonotypes with MiXCR, one entry per CDR3 protein. The sample has roughly 500,000 distinct CDR3 sequences, 35% to 55% seen once.

The chain carries TRBV5-1 and TRBJ1-1, with D maybe TRBD1 (5 bases). The sequence was obtained from an adult woman with Graves' disease, either hyperthyroidism or ophthalmopathy (not recorded which). Input material: peripheral blood or thyroid tissue (not recorded which). CDR3 DNA sequence: TGCGCCAGCAGCTTGGGGGGTGAGGGGACTGAAGCTTTCTTT. It translates to CASSLGGEGTEAFF.